Listed here are 25 T cell receptor beta chains from one sample, sequenced in a study of naive and memory T cell subsets. Two oligonucleotides, mixed equimolar, formed the beta constant-region primer covering TRBC1 and TRBC2. A single record per CDR3 protein comes from TCRdb applying MiXCR to the UMI-ligation and nested PCR reads. The data contain over 75,000 distinct CDR3 sequences, over 10% of them singletons. The sequenced sample was central memory CD4+ T cells from blood. All receptors come from a human donor in good health.

This clonotype was counted between two and nine times. The CDR3 DNA sequence: TGTGCCAGCAGCAGGAAGCAAGAGACCCAGTACTTC. Its protein product is CASSRKQETQYF. This chain joins TRBV12-3 or TRBV12-4 and TRBJ2-5; D gene uncertain. With 6 bases removed from V and 2 bases from J, the gap between germline ends came to 7 bases. CDR3 size: 12 residues.

CDR3 protein: CASSLVGSTDTQYF. Here the CDR3 DNA reads TGTGCCAGCAGCTTAGTCGGGAGCACAGATACGCAGTATTTT. The chain links TRBV7-2 to TRBJ2-3; D remains unclear. V lost 1 base and J lost 0, with 5 bases in between. The CDR3 contains 14 residues. Looked up from germline, CDR1 is SGHTA and CDR2 is FQGNSA.

J is TRBJ2-3 and V is TRBV20-1, with no clear D. V lost 1 base and J 1 base, leaving 12 bases between the germline ends. Germline loops: CDR1 DFQATT, CDR2 SNEGSKA (reference sequence). This CDR3 is 15 amino acids long. The CDR3, as DNA: TGCAGTGCTAGAGTGATAGCAAAGGGCACAGATACGCAGTATTTT. Translated: CSARVIAKGTDTQYF.

This chain connects TRBV29-1 to TRBJ2-5; perhaps TRBD1 as D (5 bases). V lost 4 bases, J lost 5 bases, and 20 bases lay in between. CDR3 length equals 15 residues. Per the germline V gene, CDR1 is SQVTM and CDR2 is ANQGSEA. In DNA, the CDR3 is TGCAGCGTTGTCCCCGCAGGGTTTGGTTACGAGACCCAGTACTTC. Its protein product is CSVVPAGFGYETQYF. The whole variable domain, filled in from reference TRBV29-1 and TRBJ2-5, reads SAVISQKPSRDICQRGTSLTIQCQVDSQVTMMFWYRQQPGQSLTLIATANQGSEATYESGFVIDKFPISRPNLTFSTLTVSNMSPEDSSIYLCSVVPAGFGYETQYFGPGTRLLVL.

The chain uses TRBV24-1 and TRBJ2-7, with a possible D match to TRBD1 (6 bases). The germline V gene encodes CDR1 KGHDR and CDR2 SFDVKD. V lost 10 bases, J lost 0 bases, and 9 bases lay in between. The CDR3 has 12 residues. This CDR3 reads CATGQNSYEQYF. In DNA, the CDR3 is TGTGCCACTGGACAGAACTCCTACGAGCAGTACTTC.

This clonotype showed up many times. This chain connects TRBV9 to TRBJ2-7, with D perhaps being TRBD1 or TRBD2 (6 bases each). Germline V CDR1 and CDR2: SGDLS, YYNGEE. The V and J ends lost 0 bases and 2 bases respectively, with 12 bases between them. This CDR3 is 15 amino acids long. In DNA, the CDR3 is TGTGCCAGCAGCGTAGGGGGGGCCAAAGCCTACGAGCAGTACTTC. Translation: CASSVGGAKAYEQYF.

This clonotype has ten or more counts. Here the CDR3 DNA reads TGCGCCAGCAGCTACGTTCAGGGGAGCTCCTATAATTCACCCCTCCACTTT. Protein: CASSYVQGSSYNSPLHF. This sequence joins TRBV5-1 and TRBJ1-6; perhaps TRBD1 as D (6 bases). V was clipped by 3 bases and J by 0 bases, with 13 bases between them. Germline CDR1 reads SGHRS; CDR2 reads YFSETQ. CDR3 length: 17 amino acids.

The genes are TRBV7-8 and TRBJ1-2, with 7 bases that match TRBD1. The CDR3 totals 15 residues. V was pared by 1 base and J by 4 bases, with 6 bases of the junction left unmatched. Germline V gene lookup returns CDR1 SGHVS and CDR2 FQNEAQ. The CDR3 is CASSLGQGYIYGYTF. The CDR3 DNA sequence: TGTGCCAGCAGCTTAGGACAGGGCTACATCTATGGCTACACCTTC.

In this sample, this clonotype turned up many times. The V gene is TRBV12-2, the J gene TRBJ1-6; TRBD1, the table's D call, was not compared with the DNA. TRBV12-2 is reported as a pseudogene. This CDR3 has 17 residues. CDR3 sequence reads: CASRLAGKEVGKAPLHF. The CDR3 DNA reads TGTGCAAGTCGCCTTGCGGGGAAAGAGGTGGGAAAGGCACCCCTCCACTTT.

The table lists this clonotype with a few counts. The J gene is TRBJ2-5, the V gene TRBV18; no clear D. Germline values: CDR1 KGHSH, CDR2 LQKENI. The ends were cut back, 0 bases at V and 1 base at J, with 9 bases in the middle. CDR3 length equals 15 residues. The chain's CDR3 is CASSPPSRPQETQYF. CDR3 in DNA: TGTGCCAGCTCACCACCGAGTCGGCCCCAAGAGACCCAGTACTTC.

This chain joins TRBV29-1 and TRBJ2-3; D gene unclear. Germline V gene data show CDR1 as SQVTM and CDR2 as ANQGSEA. V lost 4 bases and J lost 1, with 6 bases in between. CDR3 size: 12 residues. The CDR3 protein is CSVVGGTDTQYF. CDR3 DNA sequence: TGCAGCGTTGTTGGGGGCACAGATACGCAGTATTTT.

The chain combines TRBV5-1 with TRBJ2-1; the D call may be TRBD1 or TRBD2 (6 bases each). This CDR3 is built from 15 residues. Germline V lookup: CDR1 SGHRS, CDR2 YFSETQ. Trimming pared 0 bases from V and 2 bases from J, leaving 9 bases between. Here the CDR3 DNA reads TGCGCCAGCAGCTTGGAAGGGGGGCCCTACAATGAGCAGTTCTTC. This codes for CASSLEGGPYNEQFF.

This clonotype appeared many times. The chain links TRBV11-2 to TRBJ2-1; 7 positions match TRBD1. V trimming: 5 bases; J trimming: 10 bases; junction bases outside the gene matches: 8. The CDR3 is 13 amino acids. Germline loops: CDR1 SGHAT, CDR2 FQNNGV. In nucleotides, the CDR3 is TGTGCCAGCAGCCCAGGGACAGCTGGAGAGCAGTTCTTC. It codes for CASSPGTAGEQFF.

V and J are TRBV20-1 and TRBJ1-1; weak D call: TRBD1 (6 bases). V lost 2 bases to trimming and J lost 3 bases, with 10 bases between them. CDR3 size: 13 residues. CDR1 DFQATT and CDR2 SNEGSKA come from the germline V gene (reference sequence). The CDR3 reads CSARPDSDTEAFF. The CDR3 nucleotides are TGCAGTGCTAGACCGGACAGCGACACTGAAGCTTTCTTT.

In this sample, this clonotype turned up many times. The genes are TRBV19 and TRBJ2-4; maybe TRBD2 (5 bases). The V end was cut by 9 bases, the J end by 0 bases, with 18 bases between. Per the germline V gene, CDR1 is LNHDA and CDR2 is SQIVND (reference sequence). The CDR3 has 16 amino acids. As DNA, the CDR3 is TGTGCCAGCAGTCCAACCGGGGAACTAGCCAAAAACATTCAGTACTTC. This codes for CASSPTGELAKNIQYF.

The table lists this clonotype with a count of one. The V call is TRBV7-2, the J call TRBJ2-7; 9 nucleotides agree with TRBD1. CDR3 length: 19 amino acids. Germline CDR1 and CDR2: SGHTA and FQGNSA. V dropped 4 bases and J dropped 2; count of bases not matched to a gene: 18. CDR3 region: CASSSTGGAGRVLTYEQYF. CDR3 in DNA: TGTGCCAGCAGCTCTACAGGGGGCGCTGGCAGGGTCCTAACCTACGAGCAGTACTTC.

This clonotype has a count of ten or more. This sequence joins TRBV29-1 and TRBJ2-3; 11 bases agree with TRBD1. CDR3 length equals 14 residues. The germline CDR1 and CDR2 sequences are SQVTM and ANQGSEA. The V and J ends lost 7 bases and 7 bases, in that order; junction bases with no gene match: 10. The CDR3 DNA is TGCAGCGCCGCCGGACAGGGGGCGGTAAATACGCAGTATTTT. Its protein product is CSAAGQGAVNTQYF.

This clonotype was detected only a few times. The V gene is TRBV2, the J gene TRBJ1-1; perhaps TRBD1 as D (5 bases). Germline values: CDR1 SNHLY, CDR2 FYNNEI. Trimming cost V 2 bases and J 9 bases, with 10 bases left between them. The CDR3 length is 12 residues. The DNA for the CDR3 is TGTGCCAGCAGTGAACCAGGGCGGAAAGCTTTCTTT. This sequence encodes CASSEPGRKAFF. The complete variable domain, with remaining parts taken from reference TRBV2 and TRBJ1-1, reads EPEVTQTPSHQVTQMGQEVILRCVPISNHLYFYWYRQILGQKVEFLVSFYNNEISEKSEIFDDQFSVERPDGSNFTLKIRSTKLEDSAMYFCASSEPGRKAFFGQGTRLTVV.

The rearrangement links TRBV5-4 to TRBJ1-1; 11 bases line up with TRBD1. Germline values: CDR1 SGHNT, CDR2 YYREEE (reference sequence). This CDR3 spans 15 amino acids. V shed 2 bases, J shed 7 bases, and the junction held 7 bases outside the gene matches. CDR3: CASSFPPGQGDEAFF. The CDR3 nucleotides read TGTGCCAGCAGCTTTCCCCCGGGACAGGGGGATGAAGCTTTCTTT.

This clonotype has ten or more counts. The J gene is TRBJ1-4, the V gene TRBV27; weak D call: TRBD1 (6 bases). V shed 11 bases and J shed 11 bases, with 24 bases lying between them. This CDR3 region has 14 residues. Germline CDR1 is MNHEY and CDR2 is SMNVEV (reference sequence). CDR3 in amino acids: CARPRGPTMRKLFF. CDR3 nucleotides: TGTGCCCGTCCCAGGGGCCCAACGATGAGGAAACTGTTTTTT.

This clonotype has only a few counts. The chain employs TRBV11-3 and TRBJ2-1; D is undetermined. The V gene's germline CDR1 is SGHNT and CDR2 YENEEA. With 5 bases removed from V and 10 bases from J, the gap between germline ends came to 21 bases. The CDR3 is 15 amino acids. CDR3 DNA sequence: TGTGCCAGCAGCCAAGGGTTAGAGGAACTACAGGAGCAGTTCTTC. Translated, it gives CASSQGLEELQEQFF. Looking up the rest from reference TRBV11-3 and TRBJ2-1 gives the full variable domain: EAGVVQSPRYKIIEKKQPVAFWCNPISGHNTLYWYLQNLGQGPELLIRYENEEAVDDSQLPKDRFSAERLKGVDSTLKIQPAELGDSAVYLCASSQGLEELQEQFFGPGTRLTVL.

This clonotype was found once. The V call is TRBV7-2, the J call TRBJ2-7; 10 nucleotides align to TRBD2. The germline V gene has CDR1 SGHTA and CDR2 FQGNSA. This CDR3 spans 15 amino acids. V was pared by 8 bases and J by 4 bases, with 11 bases of the junction left unmatched. CDR3 residues: CASRSASGSRYEQYF. CDR3 sequence (DNA): TGTGCCAGCCGTTCGGCTAGCGGGAGTCGGTACGAGCAGTACTTC.

This clonotype was counted many times. The rearrangement links TRBV29-1 to TRBJ2-5; D not certain. Trimming removed 2 bases at V and 5 bases at J, with 12 bases between. CDR1 and CDR2 from the germline V gene are SQVTM and ANQGSEA. The length of the CDR3 is 13 residues. CDR3: CSVESPSGETQYF. CDR3 bases: TGCAGCGTTGAAAGCCCTTCGGGCGAGACCCAGTACTTC. Using reference TRBV29-1 and TRBJ2-5 for the parts outside the CDR3, the full variable domain is SAVISQKPSRDICQRGTSLTIQCQVDSQVTMMFWYRQQPGQSLTLIATANQGSEATYESGFVIDKFPISRPNLTFSTLTVSNMSPEDSSIYLCSVESPSGETQYFGPGTRLLVL.

Many counts were recorded for this clonotype. The chain has TRBV7-2 and TRBJ2-3, with D perhaps TRBD1 or TRBD2 (5 bases each). The CDR3 sequence is 14 residues long. In germline, CDR1 is SGHTA, CDR2 FQGNSA. Trimming took off 5 bases at V and 7 bases at J, with 16 bases between the two ends. CDR3 bases: TGTGCCAGCAGCCCGGACTCACAGGTGAATACGCAGTATTTT. Translated, it gives CASSPDSQVNTQYF. Full variable domain (rest looked up from reference TRBV7-2 and TRBJ2-3): GAGVSQSPSNKVTEKGKDVELRCDPISGHTALYWYRQSLGQGLEFLIYFQGNSAPDKSGLPSDRFSAERTGGSVSTLTIQRTQQEDSAVYLCASSPDSQVNTQYFGPGTRLTVL.

This clonotype was recorded many times. The J gene is TRBJ2-6, the V gene TRBV19, with 7 nucleotides matching TRBD1. CDR1 and CDR2 from the germline V gene are LNHDA and SQIVND (reference sequence). The CDR3 is 18 amino acids. With V trimmed by 3 bases and J by 0 bases, 8 bases remained unmatched. The CDR3 nucleotides are TGTGCCAGTAGTATGTGGACAGGAGTTAACTCTGGGGCCAACGTCCTGACTTTC. Encoded protein: CASSMWTGVNSGANVLTF.